This entry describes one TCR beta chain. As yet, its antigen is unknown. TCRalpha and TCRbeta libraries used 5'RACE with constant-segment primers and UMIs. Each CDR3 protein is one row after TCRdb ran MiXCR on the 5' RACE reads. The sample has about 560,000 distinct CDR3 sequences; roughly 17% are singletons. The sample originates from a study of T-cell memory formation after mild COVID-19. Overall study findings and caveats: The finding that pre-infection memory included some responding clones suggested that cross-reactive memory joined.

The V end lost 1 base, the J end lost 4 bases, and 18 bases lay between the germline ends. The CDR3 is 17 residues long. Germline values: CDR1 LGHNA, CDR2 YSLEER. The chain links TRBV4-3 to TRBJ2-3; D is perhaps TRBD2 (6 bases). The sequencing input was PBMCs or a T cell subset sorted from them (not recorded which). This sequence originates from an adult woman who had mild COVID-19 (a few samples of this study predate the infection). Cell type and time point are not known. This chain's CDR3 is CASSQGHGVTGADTQYF. The CDR3 DNA reads TGCGCCAGCAGCCAAGGGCACGGGGTAACGGGGGCAGATACGCAGTATTTT.